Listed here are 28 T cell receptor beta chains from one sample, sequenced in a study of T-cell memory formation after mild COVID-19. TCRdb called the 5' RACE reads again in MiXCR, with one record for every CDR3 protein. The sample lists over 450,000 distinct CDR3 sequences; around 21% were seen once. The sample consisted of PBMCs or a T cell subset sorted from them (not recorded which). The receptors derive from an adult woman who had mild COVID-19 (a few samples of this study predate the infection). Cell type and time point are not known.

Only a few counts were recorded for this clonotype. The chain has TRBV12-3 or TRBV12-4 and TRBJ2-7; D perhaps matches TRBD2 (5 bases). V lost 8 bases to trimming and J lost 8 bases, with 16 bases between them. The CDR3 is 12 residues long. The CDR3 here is CASSGGSVQQYF. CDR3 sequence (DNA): TGTGCCAGCTCCGGAGGCTCGGTCCAGCAGTACTTC.

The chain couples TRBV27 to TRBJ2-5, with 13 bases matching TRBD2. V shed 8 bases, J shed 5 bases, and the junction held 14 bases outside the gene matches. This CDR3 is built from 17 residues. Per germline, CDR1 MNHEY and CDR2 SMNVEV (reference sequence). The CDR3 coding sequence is TGTGCCAGCGGTCCCCGAACACTAGCGGGAGGGCCTGAGACCCAGTACTTC. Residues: CASGPRTLAGGPETQYF.

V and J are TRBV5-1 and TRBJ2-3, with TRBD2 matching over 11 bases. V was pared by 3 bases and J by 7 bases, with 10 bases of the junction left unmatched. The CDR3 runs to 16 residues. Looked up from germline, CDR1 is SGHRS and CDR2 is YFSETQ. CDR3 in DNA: TGCGCCAGCAGCTCCGGGGCGGCTAGCGGGGGGAATACGCAGTATTTT. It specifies CASSSGAASGGNTQYF.

CDR3 loop: CASSSGTGRTFEAFF. CDR3 in DNA: TGTGCCAGCTCAAGTGGGACAGGTCGAACGTTTGAAGCTTTCTTT. This chain joins TRBV18 and TRBJ1-1, with 8 positions matching TRBD1. The CDR3 sequence is 15 residues long. The V gene's germline CDR1 is KGHSH and CDR2 LQKENI. Unmatched junction bases numbered 12, after V lost 5 bases and J lost 7 bases.

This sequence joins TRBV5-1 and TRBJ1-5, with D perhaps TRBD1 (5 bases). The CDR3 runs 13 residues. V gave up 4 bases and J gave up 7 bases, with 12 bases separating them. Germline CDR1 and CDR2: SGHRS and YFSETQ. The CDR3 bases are TGCGCCAGCAGCCCCAGGGCAGGACAGCCCCAGCATTTT. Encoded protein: CASSPRAGQPQHF.

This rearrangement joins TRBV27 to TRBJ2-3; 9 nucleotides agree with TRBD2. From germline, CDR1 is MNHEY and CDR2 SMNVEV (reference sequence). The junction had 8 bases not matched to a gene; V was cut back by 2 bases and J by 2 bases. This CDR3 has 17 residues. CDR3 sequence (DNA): TGTGCCAGCAGTTTAGCGGGACTAGCTCCTGACACAGATACGCAGTATTTT. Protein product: CASSLAGLAPDTDTQYF.

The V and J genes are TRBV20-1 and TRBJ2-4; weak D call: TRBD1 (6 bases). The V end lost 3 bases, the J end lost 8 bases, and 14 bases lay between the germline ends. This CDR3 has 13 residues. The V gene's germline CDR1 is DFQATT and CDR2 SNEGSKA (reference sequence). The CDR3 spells CSARTGRLDIQYF. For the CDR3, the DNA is TGCAGTGCTAGGACAGGTAGATTGGACATTCAGTACTTC.

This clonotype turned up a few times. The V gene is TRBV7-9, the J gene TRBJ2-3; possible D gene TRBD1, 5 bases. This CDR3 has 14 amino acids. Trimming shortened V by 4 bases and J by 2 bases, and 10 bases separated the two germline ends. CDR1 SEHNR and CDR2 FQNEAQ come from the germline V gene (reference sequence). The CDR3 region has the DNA TGTGCCAGCAGCTGGCGACAGTCCACAGATACGCAGTATTTT. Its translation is CASSWRQSTDTQYF.

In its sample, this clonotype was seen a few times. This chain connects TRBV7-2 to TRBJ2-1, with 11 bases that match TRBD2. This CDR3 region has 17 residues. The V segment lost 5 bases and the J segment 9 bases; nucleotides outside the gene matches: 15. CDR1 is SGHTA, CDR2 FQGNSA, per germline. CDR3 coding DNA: TGTGCCAGCAGCCAGATCTTTATTAGCGGGGGGGCGGTTGAGCAGTTCTTC. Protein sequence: CASSQIFISGGAVEQFF.

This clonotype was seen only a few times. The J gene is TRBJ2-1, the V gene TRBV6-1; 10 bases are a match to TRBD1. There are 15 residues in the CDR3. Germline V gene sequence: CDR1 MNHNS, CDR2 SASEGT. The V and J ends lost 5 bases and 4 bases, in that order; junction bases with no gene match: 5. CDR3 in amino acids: CASSPDRGLYNEQFF. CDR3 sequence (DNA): TGTGCCAGCAGTCCTGACAGGGGGCTGTACAATGAGCAGTTCTTC.

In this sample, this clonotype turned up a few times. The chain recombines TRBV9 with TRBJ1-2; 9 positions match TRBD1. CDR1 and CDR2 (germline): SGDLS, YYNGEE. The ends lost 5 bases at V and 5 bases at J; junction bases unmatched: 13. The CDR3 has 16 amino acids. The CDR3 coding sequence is TGTGCCAGCAGTGTAACGGGACAGGGAGCGGCTTATGGCTACACCTTC. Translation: CASSVTGQGAAYGYTF.

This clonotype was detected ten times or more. CDR3 in amino acids: CASRPRLAGGPSDTQYF. The DNA for the CDR3 is TGTGCCAGCAGACCACGACTAGCGGGAGGGCCCTCAGATACGCAGTATTTT. The chain is built from TRBV6-2 or TRBV6-3 and TRBJ2-3, with 14 bases that match TRBD2. Germline V gene lookup returns CDR1 MNHEY and CDR2 SVGEGT. The V and J ends lost 6 bases and 4 bases, in that order; junction bases with no gene match: 9. The CDR3 contains 17 residues.

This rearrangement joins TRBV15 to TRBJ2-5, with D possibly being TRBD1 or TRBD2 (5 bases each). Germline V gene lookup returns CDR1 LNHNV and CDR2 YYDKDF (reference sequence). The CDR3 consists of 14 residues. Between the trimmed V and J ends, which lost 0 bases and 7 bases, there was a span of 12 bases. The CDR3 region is CATSRDWGEGTQYF. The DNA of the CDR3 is TGTGCCACCAGCAGAGATTGGGGCGAGGGGACCCAGTACTTC.

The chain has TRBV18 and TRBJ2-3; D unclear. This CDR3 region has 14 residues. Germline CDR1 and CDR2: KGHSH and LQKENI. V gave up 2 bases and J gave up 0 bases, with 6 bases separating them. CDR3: CASSPYGSTDTQYF. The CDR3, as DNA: TGTGCCAGCTCACCATACGGGAGCACAGATACGCAGTATTTT.

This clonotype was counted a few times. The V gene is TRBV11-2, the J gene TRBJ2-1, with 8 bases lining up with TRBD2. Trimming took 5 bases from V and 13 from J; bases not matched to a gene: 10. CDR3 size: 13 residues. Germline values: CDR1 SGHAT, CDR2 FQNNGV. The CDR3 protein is CASSPSTREGQFF. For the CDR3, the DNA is TGTGCCAGCAGCCCTAGCACACGGGAGGGACAGTTCTTC. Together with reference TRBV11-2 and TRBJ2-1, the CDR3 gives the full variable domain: EAGVAQSPRYKIIEKRQSVAFWCNPISGHATLYWYQQILGQGPKLLIQFQNNGVVDDSQLPKDRFSAERLKGVDSTLKIQPAKLEDSAVYLCASSPSTREGQFFGPGTRLTVL.

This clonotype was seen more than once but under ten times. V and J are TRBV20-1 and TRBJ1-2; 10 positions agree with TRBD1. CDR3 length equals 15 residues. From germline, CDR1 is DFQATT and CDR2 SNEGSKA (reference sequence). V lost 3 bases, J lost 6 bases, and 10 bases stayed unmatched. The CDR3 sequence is CSASSGTGDFDGYTF. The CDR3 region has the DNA TGCAGTGCTAGCTCCGGGACAGGGGATTTTGATGGCTACACCTTC.

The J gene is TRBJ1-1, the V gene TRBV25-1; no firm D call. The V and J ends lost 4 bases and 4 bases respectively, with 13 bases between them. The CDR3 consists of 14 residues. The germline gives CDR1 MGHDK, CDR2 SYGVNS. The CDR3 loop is CASSARVGGTEAFF. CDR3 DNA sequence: TGTGCCAGCAGTGCTAGGGTGGGCGGCACTGAAGCTTTCTTT. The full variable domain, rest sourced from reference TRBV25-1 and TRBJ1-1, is EADIYQTPRYLVIGTGKKITLECSQTMGHDKMYWYQQDPGMELHLIHYSYGVNSTEKGDLSSESTVSRIRTEHFPLTLESARPSHTSQYLCASSARVGGTEAFFGQGTRLTVV.

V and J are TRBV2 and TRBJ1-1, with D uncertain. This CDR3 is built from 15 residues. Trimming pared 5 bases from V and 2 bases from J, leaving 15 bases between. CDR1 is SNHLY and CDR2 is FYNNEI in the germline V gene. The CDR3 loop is CASSKNPGSNTEAFF. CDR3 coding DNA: TGTGCCAGCAGTAAAAACCCCGGGAGCAACACTGAAGCTTTCTTT.

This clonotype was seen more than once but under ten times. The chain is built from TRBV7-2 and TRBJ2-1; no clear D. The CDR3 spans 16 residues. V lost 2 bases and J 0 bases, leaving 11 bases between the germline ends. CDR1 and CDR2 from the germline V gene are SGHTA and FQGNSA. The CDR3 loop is CASSLRAQTSYNEQFF. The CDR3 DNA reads TGTGCCAGCAGCTTAAGGGCCCAAACCTCCTACAATGAGCAGTTCTTC.

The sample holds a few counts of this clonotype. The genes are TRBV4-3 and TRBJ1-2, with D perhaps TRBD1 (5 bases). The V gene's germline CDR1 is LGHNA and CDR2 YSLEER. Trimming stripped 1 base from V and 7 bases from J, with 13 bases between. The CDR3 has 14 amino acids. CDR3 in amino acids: CASSQAWGVGGYTF. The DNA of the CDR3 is TGCGCCAGCAGCCAAGCCTGGGGCGTTGGTGGCTACACCTTC.

The CDR3 here is CSAIVITSQETQYF. The CDR3 bases are TGCAGTGCTATCGTGATAACCTCCCAAGAGACCCAGTACTTC. The chain links TRBV20-1 to TRBJ2-5; D unresolved. CDR1 and CDR2 from the germline V gene are DFQATT and SNEGSKA (reference sequence). The CDR3 is 14 amino acids. V was pared by 4 bases and J by 1 base, with 13 bases between.

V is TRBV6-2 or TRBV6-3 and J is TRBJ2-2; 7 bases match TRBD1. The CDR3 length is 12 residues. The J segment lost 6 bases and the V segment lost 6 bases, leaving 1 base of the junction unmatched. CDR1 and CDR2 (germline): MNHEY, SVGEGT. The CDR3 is CASRGGPGELFF. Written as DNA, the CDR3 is TGTGCCAGCAGAGGGGGCCCCGGGGAGCTGTTTTTT.

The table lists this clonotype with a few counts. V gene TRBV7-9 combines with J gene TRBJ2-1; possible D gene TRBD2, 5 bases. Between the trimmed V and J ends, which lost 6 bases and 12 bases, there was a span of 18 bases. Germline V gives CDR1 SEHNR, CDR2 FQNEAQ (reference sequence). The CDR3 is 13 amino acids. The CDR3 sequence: CASRLPGETAQFF. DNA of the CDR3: TGTGCCAGCAGGCTCCCCGGGGAAACGGCGCAGTTCTTC.

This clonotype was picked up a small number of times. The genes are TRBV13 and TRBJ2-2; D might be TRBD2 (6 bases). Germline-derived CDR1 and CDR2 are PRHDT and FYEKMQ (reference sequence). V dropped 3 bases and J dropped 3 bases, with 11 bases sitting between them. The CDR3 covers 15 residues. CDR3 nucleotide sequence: TGTGCCAGCAGCTTGGGGGAGGAGGACACCGGGGAGCTGTTTTTT. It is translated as CASSLGEEDTGELFF.

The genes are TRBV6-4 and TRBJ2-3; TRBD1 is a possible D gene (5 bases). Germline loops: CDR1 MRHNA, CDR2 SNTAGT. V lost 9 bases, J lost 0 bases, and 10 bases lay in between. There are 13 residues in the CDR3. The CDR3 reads CASGATSTDTQYF. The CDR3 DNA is TGTGCCAGTGGGGCGACTAGCACAGATACGCAGTATTTT.

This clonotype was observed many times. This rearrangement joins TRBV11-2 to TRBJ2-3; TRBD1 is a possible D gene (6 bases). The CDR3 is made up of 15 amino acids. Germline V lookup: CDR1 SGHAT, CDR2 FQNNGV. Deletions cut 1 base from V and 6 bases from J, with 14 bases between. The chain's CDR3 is CASSLVQGPPDTQYF. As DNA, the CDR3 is TGTGCCAGCAGCTTAGTTCAGGGGCCCCCTGATACGCAGTATTTT.

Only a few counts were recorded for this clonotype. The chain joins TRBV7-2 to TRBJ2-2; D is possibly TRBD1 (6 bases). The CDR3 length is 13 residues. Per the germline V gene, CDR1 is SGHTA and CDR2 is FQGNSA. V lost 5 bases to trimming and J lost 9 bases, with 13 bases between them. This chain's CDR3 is CASSPDRRRELFF. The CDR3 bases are TGTGCCAGCAGCCCCGACAGGAGGCGGGAGCTGTTTTTT.

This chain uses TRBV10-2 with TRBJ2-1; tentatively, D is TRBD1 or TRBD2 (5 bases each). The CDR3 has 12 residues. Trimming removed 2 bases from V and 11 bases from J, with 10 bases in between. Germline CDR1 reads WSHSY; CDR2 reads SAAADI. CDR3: CASSEGASKQFF. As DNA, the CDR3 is TGCGCCAGCAGTGAGGGGGCTAGCAAGCAGTTCTTC.